The rows below give T cell receptor beta chains drawn from one sample of a study of T cell repertoires in cytomegalovirus infection. Each CDR3 protein is one row after TCRdb ran MiXCR on the reads. The sample shows under 300,000 distinct CDR3 sequences, more than 15% of them seen only once. The sample was CD8+ T cells from PBMCs. The receptors were gathered from a human donor in good health (CMV status not recorded). Some clones in this sample may be carry-over from other donors' samples. Each CDR3 is given with its conserved first and last residue. The order of the fields is CDR3 DNA, CDR3 protein, clone size, D gene, J gene, CDR3 length, V gene. The D gene is left open where the match is weak. Not all rows give a size; the values are once, few, many and, for expanded clones, a class.

CDR3 DNA: TGCAGTGCCAACCGGGGGACTAGCGGGGGGAGGGATACGCAGTATTTT
CDR3 protein: CSANRGTSGGRDTQYF
clone size: NA
D gene: TRBD2
J gene: TRBJ2-3
CDR3 length: 16
V gene: TRBV20-1

CDR3 DNA: TGTGCCAGCAGCTTAACTACAGCGAGCTCCTATAATTCACCCCTCCACTTT
CDR3 protein: CASSLTTASSYNSPLHF
clone size: few
D gene: NA
J gene: TRBJ1-6
CDR3 length: 17
V gene: TRBV7-9

CDR3 DNA: TGTGCCAGCAGCTTAGCGCGTGGGGACTTCACAGGGGTCGGAACTGAAGCTTTCTTT
CDR3 protein: CASSLARGDFTGVGTEAFF
clone size: many
D gene: TRBD1
J gene: TRBJ1-1
CDR3 length: 19
V gene: TRBV7-6

CDR3 DNA: TGTGCCAGCAGTTTAGGGACAGCAACTAATGAAAAACTGTTTTTT
CDR3 protein: CASSLGTATNEKLFF
clone size: many
D gene: TRBD1
J gene: TRBJ1-4
CDR3 length: 15
V gene: TRBV28

CDR3 DNA: TGCAGTGCTAGAGGACAGACCGACTACGAGCAGTACTTC
CDR3 protein: CSARGQTDYEQYF
clone size: NA
D gene: NA
J gene: TRBJ2-7
CDR3 length: 13
V gene: TRBV20-1

CDR3 DNA: TGTGCCAGCAGCCGTTGGGGGGGGGGCCAGTACGAGCAGTACTTC
CDR3 protein: CASSRWGGGQYEQYF
clone size: many
D gene: NA
J gene: TRBJ2-7
CDR3 length: 15
V gene: TRBV7-2

CDR3 DNA: TGCAGCGTTTTCGGGACAGGGGACTACACCGGGGAGCTGTTTTTT
CDR3 protein: CSVFGTGDYTGELFF
clone size: NA
D gene: TRBD1
J gene: TRBJ2-2
CDR3 length: 15
V gene: TRBV29-1

CDR3 DNA: TGTGCCAGCAGTCATGACAGTTATAATTCACCCCTCCACTTT
CDR3 protein: CASSHDSYNSPLHF
clone size: few
D gene: NA
J gene: TRBJ1-6
CDR3 length: 14
V gene: TRBV28

CDR3 DNA: TGTGCCAGCAGTTACAGTCCGGGACCCCTTTACAATGAGCAGTTCTTC
CDR3 protein: CASSYSPGPLYNEQFF
clone size: NA
D gene: NA
J gene: TRBJ2-1
CDR3 length: 16
V gene: TRBV6-2/TRBV6-3

CDR3 DNA: TGCAGTGCTCAGGGCTGGGACTCTCGCTACGAGCAGTACTTC
CDR3 protein: CSAQGWDSRYEQYF
clone size: few
D gene: NA
J gene: TRBJ2-7
CDR3 length: 14
V gene: TRBV20-1

CDR3 DNA: TGTGCCATCAGTGAATCCCGGGGGGCAGGGAGCAATCAGCCCCAGCATTTT
CDR3 protein: CAISESRGAGSNQPQHF
clone size: NA
D gene: NA
J gene: TRBJ1-5
CDR3 length: 17
V gene: TRBV10-3

CDR3 DNA: TGTGCCAGCAGGGAGCCGGGAGGGCCTGATGAAAAACTGTTTTTT
CDR3 protein: CASREPGGPDEKLFF
clone size: many
D gene: NA
J gene: TRBJ1-4
CDR3 length: 15
V gene: TRBV7-9

CDR3 DNA: TGTGCCAGCAGCTCGGACAGTCTCCAGGAGGAGCAGTACTTC
CDR3 protein: CASSSDSLQEEQYF
clone size: many
D gene: NA
J gene: TRBJ2-7
CDR3 length: 14
V gene: TRBV7-9

CDR3 DNA: TGTGCCAGCAGTTACTTTCAGGGGGCGGACACTGAAGCTTTCTTT
CDR3 protein: CASSYFQGADTEAFF
clone size: many
D gene: TRBD1
J gene: TRBJ1-1
CDR3 length: 15
V gene: TRBV6-5

CDR3 DNA: TGTGCCAGCAGATTAGTTTACCCCCCGGGACGGGAGAATTCACCCCTCCACTTT
CDR3 protein: CASRLVYPPGRENSPLHF
clone size: NA
D gene: NA
J gene: TRBJ1-6
CDR3 length: 18
V gene: TRBV27

CDR3 DNA: TGTGCCAGCAGCTTAGAACAGCCAAACACTACGACCTTC
CDR3 protein: CASSLEQPNTTTF
clone size: NA
D gene: NA
J gene: TRBJ1-2
CDR3 length: 13
V gene: TRBV7-8

CDR3 DNA: TGTGCCAGCAGAGCCGGTACTACGCAGTATTTT
CDR3 protein: CASRAGTTQYF
clone size: many
D gene: NA
J gene: TRBJ2-3
CDR3 length: 11
V gene: TRBV12-3/TRBV12-4

CDR3 DNA: TGTGCCAGCAGAGGACAGGAAAGCTCCTACAATGAGCAGTTCTTC
CDR3 protein: CASRGQESSYNEQFF
clone size: NA
D gene: TRBD1
J gene: TRBJ2-1
CDR3 length: 15
V gene: TRBV28

CDR3 DNA: TGTGCCAGCAGCCAAGAAGGACTAGCGACGGGTGACATTCAGTACTTC
CDR3 protein: CASSQEGLATGDIQYF
clone size: few
D gene: TRBD2
J gene: TRBJ2-4
CDR3 length: 16
V gene: TRBV14

CDR3 DNA: TGTGCCAGCAGTGAAGATCCAGTCGGCATCGATACGCAGTATTTT
CDR3 protein: CASSEDPVGIDTQYF
clone size: many
D gene: NA
J gene: TRBJ2-3
CDR3 length: 15
V gene: TRBV6-1

CDR3 DNA: TGTGCCAGCAGCTTAGCGGGGCTCGAGCAGTACTTC
CDR3 protein: CASSLAGLEQYF
clone size: many
D gene: NA
J gene: TRBJ2-7
CDR3 length: 12
V gene: TRBV7-9

CDR3 DNA: TGTGCCAGCAGCCCACCCGGGACAGGGAATGATCATGAGCAGTTCTTC
CDR3 protein: CASSPPGTGNDHEQFF
clone size: many
D gene: TRBD1
J gene: TRBJ2-1
CDR3 length: 16
V gene: TRBV7-8

CDR3 DNA: TGTGCCAGCAGTCCCGTTTTGGGAGGCTTCACAGATACGCAGTATTTT
CDR3 protein: CASSPVLGGFTDTQYF
clone size: NA
D gene: NA
J gene: TRBJ2-3
CDR3 length: 16
V gene: TRBV28

CDR3 DNA: TGTGCCAGCAGCCAAGACAGTTCTTTCCCTCATAACACTGAAGCTTTCTTT
CDR3 protein: CASSQDSSFPHNTEAFF
clone size: many
D gene: NA
J gene: TRBJ1-1
CDR3 length: 17
V gene: TRBV14

CDR3 DNA: TGTGCCAGCAGCGTAGATCGCGGGGGTCCCACAGATACGCAGTATTTT
CDR3 protein: CASSVDRGGPTDTQYF
clone size: NA
D gene: TRBD2
J gene: TRBJ2-3
CDR3 length: 16
V gene: TRBV9

CDR3 DNA: TGCGCCAGCAGCCAAGATCGGCGGGGGGGCCGTCCCGGGGAGCTGTTTTTT
CDR3 protein: CASSQDRRGGRPGELFF
clone size: many
D gene: TRBD2
J gene: TRBJ2-2
CDR3 length: 17
V gene: TRBV4-1

CDR3 DNA: TGTGCCAGTAATGGCCCCCAAGGGACTGAAGCTTTCTTT
CDR3 protein: CASNGPQGTEAFF
clone size: NA
D gene: NA
J gene: TRBJ1-1
CDR3 length: 13
V gene: TRBV19

CDR3 DNA: TGTGCCAGCAGTTTATCGGACTTAGAGGATGAGCAGTTCTTC
CDR3 protein: CASSLSDLEDEQFF
clone size: NA
D gene: NA
J gene: TRBJ2-1
CDR3 length: 14
V gene: TRBV12-3/TRBV12-4

CDR3 DNA: TGTGCCAGCAGTGGGGAGGCCTTAATTCACAATGAGCAGTTCTTC
CDR3 protein: CASSGEALIHNEQFF
clone size: NA
D gene: NA
J gene: TRBJ2-1
CDR3 length: 15
V gene: TRBV2

CDR3 DNA: TGTGCCAGCAGTTACCCGCGTGGGACAGAAAGCAATCAGCCCCAGCATTTT
CDR3 protein: CASSYPRGTESNQPQHF
clone size: NA
D gene: TRBD1
J gene: TRBJ1-5
CDR3 length: 17
V gene: TRBV6-6

CDR3 DNA: TGTGCCAGTAGTATGGGGGGGGGTTCACCCCTCCACTTT
CDR3 protein: CASSMGGGSPLHF
clone size: few
D gene: NA
J gene: TRBJ1-6
CDR3 length: 13
V gene: TRBV19

CDR3 DNA: TGCAGTGCTAGAGATCGGGTAGCCAAAAACATTCAGTACTTC
CDR3 protein: CSARDRVAKNIQYF
clone size: NA
D gene: NA
J gene: TRBJ2-4
CDR3 length: 14
V gene: TRBV20-1

CDR3 DNA: TGCGCCAGCAGCCAGGCAGGGTCTGCGGAAACTGAAGCTTTCTTT
CDR3 protein: CASSQAGSAETEAFF
clone size: many
D gene: NA
J gene: TRBJ1-1
CDR3 length: 15
V gene: TRBV4-1

CDR3 DNA: TGTGCCAGCAGTTCTGCAGGGTTAGGTCAGCCCCAGCATTTT
CDR3 protein: CASSSAGLGQPQHF
clone size: once
D gene: NA
J gene: TRBJ1-5
CDR3 length: 14
V gene: TRBV12-3/TRBV12-4

CDR3 DNA: TGTGCCAGCAGGACAGGTTTCGCCGAGCAGTACTTC
CDR3 protein: CASRTGFAEQYF
clone size: NA
D gene: NA
J gene: TRBJ2-7
CDR3 length: 12
V gene: TRBV6-5

CDR3 DNA: TGTGCCAGCAGTTTCCCTTCCCGTGACACTGAAGCTTTCTTT
CDR3 protein: CASSFPSRDTEAFF
clone size: NA
D gene: NA
J gene: TRBJ1-1
CDR3 length: 14
V gene: TRBV28

CDR3 DNA: TGTGCCAGCAGCCTCGGGACAGTCAGTGGCTACACCTTC
CDR3 protein: CASSLGTVSGYTF
clone size: many
D gene: TRBD1
J gene: TRBJ1-2
CDR3 length: 13
V gene: TRBV7-2

CDR3 DNA: TGTGCCACCAGTGACCCGGGACAGGGGGCCTTTTCCGAGCAGTTCTTC
CDR3 protein: CATSDPGQGAFSEQFF
clone size: once
D gene: TRBD1
J gene: TRBJ2-1
CDR3 length: 16
V gene: TRBV24-1

CDR3 DNA: TGTGCCAGCAGCTTGGCCGTCCTGCCCAACCCAGATACGCAGTATTTT
CDR3 protein: CASSLAVLPNPDTQYF
clone size: many
D gene: NA
J gene: TRBJ2-3
CDR3 length: 16
V gene: TRBV5-6

CDR3 DNA: TGTGCCAGCAGTTACGCAGAGTTGAACACTGAAGCTTTCTTT
CDR3 protein: CASSYAELNTEAFF
clone size: NA
D gene: NA
J gene: TRBJ1-1
CDR3 length: 14
V gene: TRBV6-6

CDR3 DNA: TGCAGCCCCTACTGCCGACAGGGGGCCTCTGGAAACACCATATATTTT
CDR3 protein: CSPYCRQGASGNTIYF
clone size: few
D gene: TRBD1
J gene: TRBJ1-3
CDR3 length: 16
V gene: TRBV29-1

CDR3 DNA: TGCGCCAGCAGCCAAGATAGTACAGGGGGCCGCAATCAGCCCCAGCATTTT
CDR3 protein: CASSQDSTGGRNQPQHF
clone size: many
D gene: TRBD1
J gene: TRBJ1-5
CDR3 length: 17
V gene: TRBV4-3

CDR3 DNA: TGTGCTAGTGGTTTCGGGTCGTACGAGCAGTACTTC
CDR3 protein: CASGFGSYEQYF
clone size: NA
D gene: NA
J gene: TRBJ2-7
CDR3 length: 12
V gene: TRBV12-5

CDR3 DNA: TGTGCCAGCAGTGAATGGGACTACACCTACGAGCAGTACTTC
CDR3 protein: CASSEWDYTYEQYF
clone size: many
D gene: TRBD2
J gene: TRBJ2-7
CDR3 length: 14
V gene: TRBV6-1

CDR3 DNA: TGTGCCAGCAGCTTAGCGGACAGACCCTACGAGCAGTACTTC
CDR3 protein: CASSLADRPYEQYF
clone size: few
D gene: NA
J gene: TRBJ2-7
CDR3 length: 14
V gene: TRBV5-4

CDR3 DNA: TGTGCCAGCAGTTTGAGGCAGCACACAGATACGCAGTATTTT
CDR3 protein: CASSLRQHTDTQYF
clone size: NA
D gene: NA
J gene: TRBJ2-3
CDR3 length: 14
V gene: TRBV27

CDR3 DNA: TGTGCCAGCAGCTTAGAAATCCCCCTTCTCTTGGAGCCCTCCTACAATGAGCAGTTCTTC
CDR3 protein: CASSLEIPLLLEPSYNEQFF
clone size: many
D gene: NA
J gene: TRBJ2-1
CDR3 length: 20
V gene: TRBV7-2